Below are 16 T cell receptor beta chains sequenced from a single sample in a study of identical twins. From the 5' RACE reads, TCRdb called clonotypes with MiXCR, one entry per CDR3 protein. The sample has 1.5 million to 2 million distinct CDR3 sequences; more than 30% are singletons. The sample comprised cord blood. These TCRs come from a newborn girl in good health.

Only a few counts were recorded for this clonotype. The chain uses TRBV6-1 and TRBJ1-5; possibly TRBD1 for D (6 bases). Germline CDR1 is MNHNS and CDR2 is SASEGT. V lost 5 bases and J lost 7, with 18 bases in between. This CDR3 region has 15 residues. The CDR3, as DNA: TGTGCCAGCAGTATTGGGACACCGGTCGGACAGCCCCAGCATTTT. Translated, it gives CASSIGTPVGQPQHF.

The gene calls are TRBV3-1 and TRBJ2-5; maybe TRBD1 (6 bases). Germline V gives CDR1 LGHDT, CDR2 YNNKEL (reference sequence). The CDR3 extends over 16 amino acids. V was trimmed by 6 bases and J by 11 bases, leaving 28 bases between them. The CDR3 sequence is CASSLSGGTMNNEQYF. The CDR3 DNA reads TGTGCCAGCAGTCTCTCTGGGGGCACTATGAACAATGAGCAGTACTTC.

This clonotype was counted a few times. The gene calls are TRBV6-1 and TRBJ2-7, with 8 bases that match TRBD2. Per germline, CDR1 MNHNS and CDR2 SASEGT. The CDR3 loop spans 16 amino acids. V lost 6 bases and J lost 0; bases outside the gene matches: 10. The DNA of the CDR3 is TGTGCCAGCAGAGAAACACTAGCGGAGAGCTCCTACGAGCAGTACTTC. It translates to CASRETLAESSYEQYF.

This clonotype has only a few counts. The chain couples TRBV20-1 to TRBJ2-1, with 7 bases identical to TRBD1. After removal of 3 bases from V and 10 bases from J, the junction contained 6 bases not matched to a gene. This CDR3 is 12 amino acids long. Germline values: CDR1 DFQATT, CDR2 SNEGSKA (reference sequence). This CDR3 is CSASATGVEQFF. The DNA of the CDR3 is TGCAGTGCTAGCGCTACAGGGGTAGAGCAGTTCTTC.

This clonotype appeared once. One end of the junction is discordant with germline, which a read error may explain. J is TRBJ1-2 and V is TRBV27, with D maybe TRBD1 (6 bases). The CDR3 sequence is 14 residues long. Germline values: CDR1 MNHEY, CDR2 SMNVEV (reference sequence). As DNA, the CDR3 is TGTGCCAGCAGAATAAACGGGGGGGGCTATTGCTACACCTTC. This encodes CASRINGGGYCYTF.

This rearrangement joins TRBV12-3 or TRBV12-4 to TRBJ2-7; the match to TRBD1 covers 12 bases. The CDR3 covers 14 residues. Unmatched junction bases numbered 10, after V lost 10 bases and J lost 6 bases. CDR3 sequence reads: CATAGTGGLLEQYF. For the CDR3, the DNA is TGTGCCACCGCCGGGACAGGGGGCTTGCTCGAGCAGTACTTC.

This clonotype was found many times. The DNA of the CDR3 is TGTGCCAGCCGGACAGACTCTAACTATGGCTACACCTTC. Protein sequence: CASRTDSNYGYTF. The J gene is TRBJ1-2, the V gene TRBV12-3 or TRBV12-4; tentative D call: TRBD1 (6 bases). This CDR3 spans 13 amino acids. V dropped 8 bases and J dropped 0 bases, with 10 bases sitting between them.

With respect to this clonotype: Its ends do not fully match the called genes, so a read error is possible. The chain uses TRBV5-4 and TRBJ2-1, with D perhaps TRBD1 or TRBD2 (7 bases each). This CDR3 spans 16 amino acids. Germline V CDR1 and CDR2: SGHNT, YYREEE (reference sequence). The CDR3 loop reads CASSRAGDSSHNEQFF. The CDR3 nucleotides read TGTGCCAGCAGCCGCGCGGGGGACAGCTCCCACAATGAGCAGTTCTTC.

The sample holds a few counts of this clonotype. This sequence joins TRBV5-6 and TRBJ2-5; 7 nucleotides match TRBD1. The length of the CDR3 is 16 residues. Per germline, CDR1 SGHDT and CDR2 YYEEEE. Unmatched junction bases numbered 7, after V lost 1 base and J lost 1 base. The CDR3 here is CASSLLTGQTQETQYF. The CDR3 DNA reads TGTGCCAGCAGCTTGTTGACGGGACAGACCCAAGAGACCCAGTACTTC.

The rearrangement uses TRBV10-3 and TRBJ2-1; 9 bases align to TRBD2. V shed 3 bases, J shed 5 bases, and the junction held 23 bases outside the gene matches. This CDR3 is 21 amino acids long. Germline V lookup: CDR1 ENHRY, CDR2 SYGVKD. CDR3 residues: CAISESRTSDSGLAKNNEQFF. CDR3 in DNA: TGTGCCATCAGTGAATCCCGGACTAGCGATTCGGGGTTGGCGAAGAACAATGAGCAGTTCTTC.

In this sample, this clonotype turned up many times. The rearrangement uses TRBV4-2 and TRBJ2-4; 14 bases line up with TRBD2. CDR3 length: 19 amino acids. V dropped 0 bases and J dropped 3; count of bases not matched to a gene: 7. CDR1 is LGHNA, CDR2 YNFKEQ, per germline. CDR3 sequence reads: CASSQDRGLAGGRKNIQYF. DNA for the CDR3: TGTGCCAGCAGCCAAGATCGAGGACTAGCGGGGGGACGCAAAAACATTCAGTACTTC.

The sample holds a few counts of this clonotype. V is TRBV5-1 and J is TRBJ2-1; 7 bases fit TRBD1. Germline lookup yields CDR1 SGHRS and CDR2 YFSETQ. Trimming took 4 bases from V and 6 from J; bases not matched to a gene: 10. The CDR3 is made up of 15 amino acids. CDR3 protein: CASSPGTVLFNEQFF. CDR3 sequence (DNA): TGCGCCAGCAGCCCCGGGACAGTGCTGTTCAATGAGCAGTTCTTC.

This chain links TRBV2 with TRBJ2-7; 11 bases are a match to TRBD2. Unmatched junction bases numbered 11, after V lost 8 bases and J lost 2 bases. This CDR3 comprises 16 residues. CDR1 is SNHLY and CDR2 is FYNNEI in the germline V gene. The CDR3 region has the DNA TGTGCCAGCTTAATCCTAGCGGGGGGAGGGACCTACGAGCAGTACTTC. Protein sequence: CASLILAGGGTYEQYF. Full variable domain (rest looked up from reference TRBV2 and TRBJ2-7): EPEVTQTPSHQVTQMGQEVILRCVPISNHLYFYWYRQILGQKVEFLVSFYNNEISEKSEIFDDQFSVERPDGSNFTLKIRSTKLEDSAMYFCASLILAGGGTYEQYFGPGTRLTVT.

The rearrangement joins TRBV20-1 to TRBJ2-1; 12 bases fit TRBD1. The CDR3 length is 15 residues. CDR1 is DFQATT and CDR2 is SNEGSKA in the germline V gene (reference sequence). Trimming cost V 6 bases and J 4 bases; bases outside gene matches: 7. CDR3 coding DNA: TGCAGTGCCCCCCGGGGACAGGGGGCTTACAATGAGCAGTTCTTC. This encodes CSAPRGQGAYNEQFF.

The chain couples TRBV20-1 to TRBJ2-3; D unresolved. The germline gives CDR1 DFQATT, CDR2 SNEGSKA (reference sequence). This CDR3 region has 12 residues. V was cut by 3 bases and J by 2 bases, with 6 bases left in between. The CDR3 loop reads CSASGLTDTQYF. The CDR3 DNA is TGCAGTGCTAGTGGCCTCACAGATACGCAGTATTTT.

The chain is built from TRBV5-6 and TRBJ2-7; 9 bases are shared with TRBD1. TRBJ2-5 explains the end of the DNA better; the J call may be wrong. The CDR3 covers 15 residues. CDR1 and CDR2 from the germline V gene are SGHDT and YYEEEE. For the CDR3, the DNA is TGTGCCAGCAGCCGGGGGACAGGGCGAGGGGAGACCCAGTACTTC. This gives the protein CASSRGTGRGETQYF.